A selection of T cell receptor beta chains follows, all from one sample in a study of identical twins. TCRdb re-derived calls from the 5' RACE reads in MiXCR, one entry per CDR3 protein. Among 450,000 to 650,000 distinct CDR3 sequences listed, roughly 15% were seen once. These data were also filed under a second study, of yellow fever vaccine responses in identical twins.

Sequencing was done on a sample of CD4+ T cells sorted from blood. These receptors were collected from a woman between 18 and 30 years old in good health. Each CDR3 is given with its conserved first and last residue. Each record gives: D gene, CDR3 length, V gene, J gene, CDR3 protein. A D gene is named only where the DNA matches it firmly.

D: NA; length: 12; V: TRBV9; J: TRBJ1-1; CDR3: CASSVGDFEAFF
D: TRBD2; length: 15; V: TRBV9; J: TRBJ2-7; CDR3: CASSVGLAGINEQYF
D: TRBD2; length: 16; V: TRBV12-3/TRBV12-4; J: TRBJ2-2; CDR3: CASTLRTSRPTGELFF
D: NA; length: 13; V: TRBV27; J: TRBJ2-5; CDR3: CATRGRGQETQYF
D: NA; length: 14; V: TRBV2; J: TRBJ2-7; CDR3: CASSESAGPYEQYF
D: TRBD2; length: 16; V: TRBV29-1; J: TRBJ2-7; CDR3: CSVPGTSGPPFYEQYF
D: NA; length: 15; V: TRBV11-2; J: TRBJ2-4; CDR3: CASSPDRGWENIQYF
D: NA; length: 12; V: TRBV28; J: TRBJ2-7; CDR3: CASSKGTYEQYF
D: TRBD1; length: 15; V: TRBV11-2; J: TRBJ2-1; CDR3: CASSRGQGARHEQFF
D: TRBD2; length: 14; V: TRBV20-1; J: TRBJ2-1; CDR3: CSARNAGGVDEQFF
D: NA; length: 16; V: TRBV4-1; J: TRBJ2-1; CDR3: CASSQELTGPWYEQFF
D: TRBD1; length: 16; V: TRBV27; J: TRBJ1-2; CDR3: CASLPGQGRGNYGYTF
D: TRBD1; length: 15; V: TRBV25-1; J: TRBJ2-1; CDR3: CASSSPGTGGFEQFF
D: NA; length: 14; V: TRBV7-9; J: TRBJ2-5; CDR3: CASSATSPKETQYF
D: NA; length: 15; V: TRBV12-3/TRBV12-4; J: TRBJ1-1; CDR3: CASSPRQASGTEAFF
D: TRBD1; length: 15; V: TRBV6-1; J: TRBJ2-7; CDR3: CASSTHPGTEYEQYF
D: NA; length: 15; V: TRBV29-1; J: TRBJ1-4; CDR3: CSVVLLGQGGEKLFF
D: NA; length: 12; V: TRBV12-3/TRBV12-4; J: TRBJ2-3; CDR3: CASTPGSGAQYF
D: NA; length: 16; V: TRBV7-9; J: TRBJ1-2; CDR3: CASSQLPVTYNYGYTF
D: NA; length: 14; V: TRBV10-3; J: TRBJ1-1; CDR3: CAISAPGLNTEAFF
D: NA; length: 17; V: TRBV2; J: TRBJ1-5; CDR3: CASSEYRVGWGNQPQHF
D: TRBD2; length: 14; V: TRBV20-1; J: TRBJ2-1; CDR3: CSARVAGARNEQFF
D: TRBD2; length: 16; V: TRBV7-8; J: TRBJ2-7; CDR3: CASSLIRGLAGYEQYF
D: TRBD1; length: 14; V: TRBV10-3; J: TRBJ1-1; CDR3: CAISPGGTDTEAFF
D: NA; length: 12; V: TRBV12-3/TRBV12-4; J: TRBJ2-2; CDR3: CASSGLSGELFF
D: TRBD1; length: 16; V: TRBV11-2; J: TRBJ1-1; CDR3: CASSLAGQGGNTEAFF
D: NA; length: 12; V: TRBV18; J: TRBJ2-1; CDR3: CASSGMDAEQFF
D: NA; length: 15; V: TRBV28; J: TRBJ2-1; CDR3: CASSLGGGVWNEQFF
D: NA; length: 13; V: TRBV10-3; J: TRBJ1-6; CDR3: CAISELPASPLHF
D: NA; length: 15; V: TRBV2; J: TRBJ1-5; CDR3: CASTRDPDSNQPQHF
D: NA; length: 14; V: TRBV5-1; J: TRBJ2-2; CDR3: CASSSWGNTGELFF
D: NA; length: 14; V: TRBV5-1; J: TRBJ1-1; CDR3: CASSLGAVYTEAFF
D: NA; length: 13; V: TRBV27; J: TRBJ1-1; CDR3: CASSFRESTEAFF
D: NA; length: 18; V: TRBV7-6; J: TRBJ2-3; CDR3: CASSPLLQDRLSTDTQYF
D: NA; length: 13; V: TRBV10-3; J: TRBJ2-5; CDR3: CAITQGTPETQYF
D: TRBD2; length: 15; V: TRBV6-1; J: TRBJ2-1; CDR3: CASRTTSGGPNEQFF
D: NA; length: 17; V: TRBV7-9; J: TRBJ2-2; CDR3: CASSLAPQRAITGELFF
D: TRBD2; length: 18; V: TRBV11-1; J: TRBJ2-2; CDR3: CASSLYFGLVGSTGELFF
D: TRBD1; length: 15; V: TRBV29-1; J: TRBJ2-1; CDR3: CSVGQGLGSYNEQFF
D: NA; length: 15; V: TRBV7-2; J: TRBJ2-7; CDR3: CASSLTGTAPYEQYF
D: NA; length: 13; V: TRBV20-1; J: TRBJ2-3; CDR3: CSANVPGPNTQYF
D: NA; length: 14; V: TRBV7-9; J: TRBJ2-1; CDR3: CASSAGPIYNEQFF
D: TRBD2; length: 14; V: TRBV18; J: TRBJ2-5; CDR3: CASSPGTSVETQYF
D: TRBD2; length: 16; V: TRBV7-8; J: TRBJ2-1; CDR3: CASSGRRTSGHNEQFF
D: TRBD1; length: 20; V: TRBV13; J: TRBJ2-3; CDR3: CASSLVPPPTGEGGTDTQYF
D: TRBD2; length: 18; V: TRBV27; J: TRBJ2-1; CDR3: CASSFRLAGGISYNEQFF
D: NA; length: 13; V: TRBV5-5; J: TRBJ2-7; CDR3: CASSFPSTYEQYF
D: TRBD1; length: 13; V: TRBV7-9; J: TRBJ2-1; CDR3: CASSEGASNEQFF
D: NA; length: 13; V: TRBV12-3/TRBV12-4; J: TRBJ1-5; CDR3: CASRGTPGQPQHF
D: NA; length: 17; V: TRBV5-1; J: TRBJ2-3; CDR3: CASSQGGTGLSTDTQYF
D: NA; length: 16; V: TRBV7-3; J: TRBJ2-2; CDR3: CASSLFQGVNTGELFF
D: NA; length: 17; V: TRBV6-4; J: TRBJ2-7; CDR3: CASSDSTPSPSSYEQYF
D: TRBD2; length: 15; V: TRBV10-3; J: TRBJ2-2; CDR3: CAIRSGGTNTGELFF